This TCR beta chain came from a study of blood T cells in healthy people across ages. Study-wide points: Conclusively comparing naive with antigen-experienced cells was impossible with unsorted PBMCs. Versus aged donors, long-lived donors had higher diversity and more naive CD4+ cells.

To note about this clonotype: Its antigen is not known.

Then a second PCR, running roughly 6 to 12 cycles, was carried out with a sample-barcoded 5' primer and a J-beta primer mix. Each CDR3 protein gets one entry after TCRdb re-called the 5' RACE reads with MiXCR. Among some 800,000 distinct CDR3 sequences, roughly 44% were seen once, and the ten largest hold roughly a fifth. This CDR3 has 16 residues. The germline CDR1 and CDR2 sequences are SGHNT and YENEEA. V was pared by 4 bases and J by 0 bases, with 16 bases between. The chain couples TRBV11-3 to TRBJ2-7, with D possibly being TRBD1 (5 bases). Sequencing was done on a sample of blood. This TCR was recovered from a man aged 60-69 years in good health. This CDR3 is CASSWQTDTYSYEQYF. CDR3 sequence (DNA): TGTGCCAGCAGCTGGCAGACAGACACTTACTCCTACGAGCAGTACTTC.